These 5 T cell receptor beta chains originate from one sample sequenced in a study of siplizumab effects on memory and regulatory T cells. TCRdb's copy holds only in-frame clones and misses some; the assay was immunoSEQ multiplex PCR. The sample records some 97,000 clones, roughly nine tenths being singletons. The sequencing sample was made of Tregs sorted from blood. These receptors all come from a human donor in good health.

The rearrangement joins TRBV9 to TRBJ2-3, with no clear D. CDR1 SGDLS and CDR2 YYNGEE come from the germline V gene. This CDR3 comprises 13 residues. Between the trimmed V and J ends, which lost 7 bases and 2 bases, there was a span of 11 bases. CDR3 sequence: CASFMRATDTQYF. The DNA for the CDR3 is TGTGCCAGCTTCATGAGAGCCACAGATACGCAGTATTTT.

This clone occurred once. The genes are TRBV5-1 and TRBJ2-7; TRBD2 matches 13 bases. The CDR3 extends over 16 amino acids. The junction had 10 bases not matched to a gene; V was cut back by 9 bases and J by 1 base. Germline-derived CDR1 and CDR2 are SGHRS and YFSETQ. CDR3: CATDRRTSGRSYEQYF. The CDR3 DNA is TGCGCCACAGACCGTCGGACTAGCGGGAGATCCTACGAGCAGTACTTC.

The chain has TRBV4-2 and TRBJ2-7, with D uncertain. Looked up from germline, CDR1 is LGHNA and CDR2 is YNFKEQ. Trimming removed 0 bases at V and 1 base at J, with 10 bases between. The CDR3 contains 15 residues. This CDR3 reads CASSQEGSLSYEQYF. For the CDR3, the DNA is TGTGCCAGCAGCCAAGAAGGGTCGCTTTCCTACGAGCAGTACTTC.

V and J are TRBV9 and TRBJ1-2; a possible D gene is TRBD1 (6 bases). The germline gives CDR1 SGDLS, CDR2 YYNGEE. The CDR3 spans 13 residues. V lost 0 bases to trimming and J lost 8 bases, with 11 bases between them. The CDR3 coding sequence is TGTGCCAGCAGCGTAGCAGGGGCTGGCGGCTACACCTTC. This translates into CASSVAGAGGYTF. Full variable domain (remainder filled in from reference TRBV9 and TRBJ1-2): DSGVTQTPKHLITATGQRVTLRCSPRSGDLSVYWYQQSLDQGLQFLIQYYNGEERAKGNILERFSAQQFPDLHSELNLSSLELGDSALYFCASSVAGAGGYTFGSGTRLTVV.

This clone occurred once. The chain joins TRBV5-1 to TRBJ2-1; D is uncertain. CDR1 and CDR2 from the germline V gene are SGHRS and YFSETQ. The CDR3 contains 12 residues. Trimming stripped 0 bases from V and 5 bases from J, with 3 bases between. CDR3 sequence (DNA): TGCGCCAGCAGCTTGGCCAACAATGAGCAGTTCTTC. Translating gives CASSLANNEQFF.